Following are 7 T cell receptor beta chains from one sample sequenced in a study of cytomegalovirus exposure and HLA in healthy donors. PCR involved 60 Vbeta and 13 Jbeta primers. The assay was immunoSEQ multiplex PCR, and TCRdb's table has in-frame clones only and misses some. The sample includes about 81,000 clones, approximately 90% of them seen just once. Sample: PBMCs. The receptors were gathered from a man younger than 35 in good health and CMV-seronegative.

The chain employs TRBV6-6 and TRBJ1-5; 10 bases are a match to TRBD1. CDR1 and CDR2 from the germline V gene are MNHNY and SVGAGI (reference sequence). The CDR3 consists of 14 residues. The V and J ends lost 2 bases and 12 bases, in that order; junction bases with no gene match: 7. DNA for the CDR3: TGTGCCAGCAGTTACGGGACAGGGGCACGGTACCAGCATTTT. This codes for CASSYGTGARYQHF.

The J gene is TRBJ2-3, the V gene TRBV4-2; D gene uncertain. Trimming took 2 bases from V and 0 from J, leaving 9 bases between them. Per germline, CDR1 LGHNA and CDR2 YNFKEQ. The CDR3 is 15 amino acids. CDR3 region: CASSQRSRSTDTQYF. The CDR3 coding sequence is TGTGCCAGCAGCCAACGGAGTCGTAGCACAGATACGCAGTATTTT.

V and J are TRBV15 and TRBJ1-2, with 7 nucleotides matching TRBD1. CDR3 length equals 13 residues. CDR1 is LNHNV and CDR2 is YYDKDF in the germline V gene (reference sequence). After removal of 1 base from V and 7 bases from J, the junction contained 3 bases not matched to a gene. CDR3: CATSRVAGGGYTF. The DNA for the CDR3 is TGTGCCACCAGCAGAGTGGCAGGGGGTGGCTACACCTTC.

The chain couples TRBV5-1 to TRBJ1-2; D perhaps matches TRBD1 (5 bases). The germline CDR1 and CDR2 sequences are SGHRS and YFSETQ. V lost 0 bases and J 3 bases, leaving 12 bases between the germline ends. This CDR3 region has 15 residues. The CDR3 reads CASSLAGWGDYGYTF. CDR3 sequence (DNA): TGCGCCAGCAGCTTGGCCGGGTGGGGCGACTATGGCTACACCTTC.

The rearrangement joins TRBV28 to TRBJ1-1; unclear D gene. This CDR3 region has 14 residues. Trimming pared 5 bases from V and 5 bases from J, leaving 15 bases between. Germline values: CDR1 MDHEN, CDR2 SYDVKM. CDR3 coding DNA: TGTGCCAGCAGTATACCCGGAGGGCGTACTGAAGCTTTCTTT. As protein: CASSIPGGRTEAFF.

The rearrangement uses TRBV9 and TRBJ1-1, with D perhaps TRBD1 (5 bases). Trimming pared 0 bases from V and 6 bases from J, leaving 12 bases between. The germline gives CDR1 SGDLS, CDR2 YYNGEE. This CDR3 comprises 14 residues. In nucleotides, the CDR3 is TGTGCCAGCAGCGTAGATGGGGGGATACCTGAAGCTTTCTTT. Residues: CASSVDGGIPEAFF.

The V and J genes are TRBV19 and TRBJ2-7; D remains ambiguous. The germline CDR1 and CDR2 sequences are LNHDA and SQIVND (reference sequence). The V gene lost 8 bases and the J gene lost 4 bases, with 9 bases spanning the gap. CDR3 size: 11 residues. The CDR3 sequence is CASGLLYEQYF. DNA of the CDR3: TGTGCCAGTGGGCTATTGTACGAGCAGTACTTC. The full variable domain, in which reference TRBV19 and TRBJ2-7 provide the parts outside the CDR3, is DGGITQSPKYLFRKEGQNVTLSCEQNLNHDAMYWYRQDPGQGLRLIYYSQIVNDFQKGDIAEGYSVSREKKESFPLTVTSAQKNPTAFYLCASGLLYEQYFGPGTRLTVT.